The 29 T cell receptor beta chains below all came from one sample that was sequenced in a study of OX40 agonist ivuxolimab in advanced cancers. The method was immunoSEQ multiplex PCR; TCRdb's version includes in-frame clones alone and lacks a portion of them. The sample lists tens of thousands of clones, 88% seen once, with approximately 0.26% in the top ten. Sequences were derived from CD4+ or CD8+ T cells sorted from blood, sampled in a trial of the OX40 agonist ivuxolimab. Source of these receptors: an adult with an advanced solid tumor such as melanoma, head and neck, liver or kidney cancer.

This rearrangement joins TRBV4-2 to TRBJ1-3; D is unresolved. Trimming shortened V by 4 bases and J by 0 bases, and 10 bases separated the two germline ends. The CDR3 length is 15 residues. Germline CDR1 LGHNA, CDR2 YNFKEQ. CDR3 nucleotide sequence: TGTGCCAGCAGCCGCGTTCGGGGCTCTGGAAACACCATATATTTT. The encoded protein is CASSRVRGSGNTIYF.

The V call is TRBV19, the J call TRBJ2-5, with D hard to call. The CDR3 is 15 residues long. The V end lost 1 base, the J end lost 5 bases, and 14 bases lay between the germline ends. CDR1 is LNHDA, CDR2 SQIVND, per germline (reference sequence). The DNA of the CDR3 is TGTGCCAGTAGTATAGGCGGCGGCCTGAGGGAGACCCAGTACTTC. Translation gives CASSIGGGLRETQYF. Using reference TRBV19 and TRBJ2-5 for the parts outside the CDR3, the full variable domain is DGGITQSPKYLFRKEGQNVTLSCEQNLNHDAMYWYRQDPGQGLRLIYYSQIVNDFQKGDIAEGYSVSREKKESFPLTVTSAQKNPTAFYLCASSIGGGLRETQYFGPGTRLLVL.

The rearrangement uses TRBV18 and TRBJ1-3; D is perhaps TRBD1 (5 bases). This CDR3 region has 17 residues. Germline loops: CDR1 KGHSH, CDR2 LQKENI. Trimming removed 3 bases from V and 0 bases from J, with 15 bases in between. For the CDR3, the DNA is TGTGCCAGCTCACCGTTAGGACACAAGAGCTCTGGAAACACCATATATTTT. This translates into CASSPLGHKSSGNTIYF.

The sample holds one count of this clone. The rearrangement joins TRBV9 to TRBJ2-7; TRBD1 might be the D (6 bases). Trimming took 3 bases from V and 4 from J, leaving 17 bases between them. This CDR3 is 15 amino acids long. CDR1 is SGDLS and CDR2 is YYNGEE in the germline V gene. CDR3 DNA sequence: TGTGCCAGCAGCGCTAGGACAGAAAGCCAATACGAGCAGTACTTC. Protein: CASSARTESQYEQYF.

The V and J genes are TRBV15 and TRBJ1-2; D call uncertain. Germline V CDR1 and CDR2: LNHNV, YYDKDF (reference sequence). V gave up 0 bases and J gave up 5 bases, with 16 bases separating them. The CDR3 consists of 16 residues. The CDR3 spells CATSREGGSLVYGYTF. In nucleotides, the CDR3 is TGTGCCACCAGCAGAGAGGGTGGCAGCTTAGTATATGGCTACACCTTC.

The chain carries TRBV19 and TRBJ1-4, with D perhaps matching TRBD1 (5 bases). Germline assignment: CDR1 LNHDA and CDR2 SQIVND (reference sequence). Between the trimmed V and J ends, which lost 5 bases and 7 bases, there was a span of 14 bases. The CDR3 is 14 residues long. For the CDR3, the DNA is TGTGCCAGTAGTCCGGTCAGGGTGGGTGAAAAACTGTTTTTT. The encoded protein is CASSPVRVGEKLFF.

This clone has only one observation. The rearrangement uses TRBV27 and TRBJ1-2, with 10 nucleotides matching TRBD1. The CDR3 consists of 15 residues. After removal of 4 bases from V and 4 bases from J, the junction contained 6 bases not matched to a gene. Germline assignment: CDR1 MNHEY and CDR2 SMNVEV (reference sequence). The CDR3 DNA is TGTGCCAGCAGTTGGGGTGGACAGGGGGTCTATGGCTACACCTTC. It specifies CASSWGGQGVYGYTF.

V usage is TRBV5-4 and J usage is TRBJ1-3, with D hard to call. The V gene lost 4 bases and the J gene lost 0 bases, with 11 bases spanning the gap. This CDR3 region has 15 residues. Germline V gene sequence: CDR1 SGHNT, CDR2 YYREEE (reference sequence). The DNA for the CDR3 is TGTGCCAGCAGCCCTGGGATTCTCTCTGGAAACACCATATATTTT. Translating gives CASSPGILSGNTIYF.

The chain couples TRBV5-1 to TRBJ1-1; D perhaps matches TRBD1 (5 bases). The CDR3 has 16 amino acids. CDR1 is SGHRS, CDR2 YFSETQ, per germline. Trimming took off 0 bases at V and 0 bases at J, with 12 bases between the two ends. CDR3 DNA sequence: TGCGCCAGCAGCTTGGGGTCATCGGGGCTGAACACTGAAGCTTTCTTT. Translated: CASSLGSSGLNTEAFF.

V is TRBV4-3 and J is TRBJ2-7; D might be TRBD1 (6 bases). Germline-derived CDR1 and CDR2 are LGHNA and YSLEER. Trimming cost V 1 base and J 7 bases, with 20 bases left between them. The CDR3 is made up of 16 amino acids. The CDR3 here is CASSQVSGGPEGEQYF. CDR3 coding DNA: TGCGCCAGCAGCCAAGTTTCTGGGGGCCCCGAGGGGGAGCAGTACTTC.

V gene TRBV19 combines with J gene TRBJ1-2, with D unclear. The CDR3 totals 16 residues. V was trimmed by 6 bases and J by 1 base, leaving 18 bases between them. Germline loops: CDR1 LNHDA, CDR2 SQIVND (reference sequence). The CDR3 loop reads CASRGWQLNYNYGYTF. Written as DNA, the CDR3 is TGTGCCAGTAGGGGCTGGCAGCTAAATTATAACTATGGCTACACCTTC.

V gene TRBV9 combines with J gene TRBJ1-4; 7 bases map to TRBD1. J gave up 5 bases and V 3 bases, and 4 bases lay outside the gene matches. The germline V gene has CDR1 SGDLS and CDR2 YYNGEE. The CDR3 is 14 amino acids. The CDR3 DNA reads TGTGCCAGCAGCGCGGACAGGCGCAATGAAAAACTGTTTTTT. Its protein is CASSADRRNEKLFF.

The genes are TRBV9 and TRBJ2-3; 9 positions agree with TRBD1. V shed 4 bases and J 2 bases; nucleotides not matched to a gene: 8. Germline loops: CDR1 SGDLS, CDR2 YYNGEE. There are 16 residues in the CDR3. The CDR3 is CASSPGDRDDTDTQYF. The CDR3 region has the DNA TGTGCCAGCAGCCCCGGGGACAGGGACGACACAGATACGCAGTATTTT.

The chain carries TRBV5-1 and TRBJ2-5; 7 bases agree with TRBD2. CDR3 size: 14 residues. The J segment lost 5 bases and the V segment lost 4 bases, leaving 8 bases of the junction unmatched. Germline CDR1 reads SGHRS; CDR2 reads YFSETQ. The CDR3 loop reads CASSDRLAGETQYF. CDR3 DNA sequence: TGCGCCAGCAGCGATCGACTAGCCGGGGAGACCCAGTACTTC.

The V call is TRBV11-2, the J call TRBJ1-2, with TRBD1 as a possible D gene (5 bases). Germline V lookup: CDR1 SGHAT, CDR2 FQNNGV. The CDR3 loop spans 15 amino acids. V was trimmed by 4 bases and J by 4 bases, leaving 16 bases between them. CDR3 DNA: TGTGCCAGCAGCTCCCGGGGGTCCACCTTCTATGGCTACACCTTC. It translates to CASSSRGSTFYGYTF.

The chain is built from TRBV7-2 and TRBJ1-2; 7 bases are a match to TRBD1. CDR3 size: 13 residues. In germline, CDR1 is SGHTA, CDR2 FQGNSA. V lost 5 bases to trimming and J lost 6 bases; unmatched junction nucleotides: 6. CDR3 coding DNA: TGTGCCAGCAGCGGGCCTCAGGGGGATGGCTACACCTTC. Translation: CASSGPQGDGYTF. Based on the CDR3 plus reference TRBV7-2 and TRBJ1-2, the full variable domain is GAGVSQSPSNKVTEKGKDVELRCDPISGHTALYWYRQSLGQGLEFLIYFQGNSAPDKSGLPSDRFSAERTGGSVSTLTIQRTQQEDSAVYLCASSGPQGDGYTFGSGTRLTVV.

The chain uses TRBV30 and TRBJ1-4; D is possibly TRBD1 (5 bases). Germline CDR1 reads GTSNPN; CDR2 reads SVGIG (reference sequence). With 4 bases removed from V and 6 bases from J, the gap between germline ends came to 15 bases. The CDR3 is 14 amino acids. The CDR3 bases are TGTGCCTGGATTCGGGATCGAGGGGATGAAAAACTGTTTTTT. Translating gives CAWIRDRGDEKLFF.

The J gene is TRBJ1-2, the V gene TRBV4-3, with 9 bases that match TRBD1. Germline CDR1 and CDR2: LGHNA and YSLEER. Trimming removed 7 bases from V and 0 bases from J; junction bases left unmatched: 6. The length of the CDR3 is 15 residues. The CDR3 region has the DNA TGCGCCAGCAAAACCCGGGACAGGGCTAACTATGGCTACACCTTC. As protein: CASKTRDRANYGYTF.

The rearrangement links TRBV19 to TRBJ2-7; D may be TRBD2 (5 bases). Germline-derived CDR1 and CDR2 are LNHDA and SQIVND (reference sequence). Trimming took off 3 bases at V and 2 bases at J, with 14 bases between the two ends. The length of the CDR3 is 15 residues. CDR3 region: CASSILRGMTYEQYF. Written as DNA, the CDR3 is TGTGCCAGTAGTATTTTGAGAGGGATGACCTACGAGCAGTACTTC.

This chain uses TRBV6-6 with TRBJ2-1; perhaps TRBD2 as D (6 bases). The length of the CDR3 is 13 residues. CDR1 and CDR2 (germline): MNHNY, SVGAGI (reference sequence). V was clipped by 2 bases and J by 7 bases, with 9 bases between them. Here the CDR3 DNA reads TGTGCCAGCAGTTACGCGGGGCGAAATGAGCAGTTCTTC. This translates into CASSYAGRNEQFF.

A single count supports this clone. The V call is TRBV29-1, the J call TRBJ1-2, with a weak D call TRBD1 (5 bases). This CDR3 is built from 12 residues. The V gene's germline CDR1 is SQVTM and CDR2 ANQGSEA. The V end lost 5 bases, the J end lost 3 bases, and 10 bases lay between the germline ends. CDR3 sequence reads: CSVQGLYYGYTF. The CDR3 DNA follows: TGCAGCGTTCAGGGTTTATACTATGGCTACACCTTC.

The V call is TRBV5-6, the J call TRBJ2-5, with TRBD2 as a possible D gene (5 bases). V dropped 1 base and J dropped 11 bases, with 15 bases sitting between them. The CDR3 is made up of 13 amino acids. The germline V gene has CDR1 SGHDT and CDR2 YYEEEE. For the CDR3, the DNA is TGTGCCAGCAGCTTGCCCGGGGTTATCGCGCAGTACTTC. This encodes CASSLPGVIAQYF.

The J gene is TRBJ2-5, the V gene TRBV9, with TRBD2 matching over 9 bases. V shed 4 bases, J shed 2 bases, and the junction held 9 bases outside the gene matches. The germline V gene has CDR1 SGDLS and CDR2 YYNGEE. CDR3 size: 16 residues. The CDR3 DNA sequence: TGTGCCAGCAGCTCCCGATGGGCGGGGGGGCAAGAGACCCAGTACTTC. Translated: CASSSRWAGGQETQYF.

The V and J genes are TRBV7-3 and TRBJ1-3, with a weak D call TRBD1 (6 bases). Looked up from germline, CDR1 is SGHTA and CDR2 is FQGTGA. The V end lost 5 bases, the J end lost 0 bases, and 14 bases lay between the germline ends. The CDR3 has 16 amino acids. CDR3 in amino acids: CASSVGTPSSGNTIYF. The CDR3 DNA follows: TGTGCCAGCAGCGTCGGGACACCGAGCTCTGGAAACACCATATATTTT.

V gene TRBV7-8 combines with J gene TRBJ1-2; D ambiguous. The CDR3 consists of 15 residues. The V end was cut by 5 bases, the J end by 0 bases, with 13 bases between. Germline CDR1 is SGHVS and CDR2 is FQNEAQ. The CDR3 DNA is TGTGCCAGCAGCCCAGCTGGGCAGACTAACTATGGCTACACCTTC. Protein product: CASSPAGQTNYGYTF.

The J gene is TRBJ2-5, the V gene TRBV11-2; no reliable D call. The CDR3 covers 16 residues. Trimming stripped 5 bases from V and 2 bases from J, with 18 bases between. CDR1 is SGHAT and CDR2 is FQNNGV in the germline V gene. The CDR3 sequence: CASSPAVLVGQETQYF. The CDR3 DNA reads TGTGCCAGCAGCCCCGCCGTACTCGTTGGGCAAGAGACCCAGTACTTC.

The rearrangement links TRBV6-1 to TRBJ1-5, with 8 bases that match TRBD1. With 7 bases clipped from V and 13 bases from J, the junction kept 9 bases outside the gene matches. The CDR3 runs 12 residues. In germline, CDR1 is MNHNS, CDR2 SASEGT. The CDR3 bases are TGTGCCAGCAACCTGGACAGGGAAAAGCAGCATTTT. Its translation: CASNLDREKQHF.

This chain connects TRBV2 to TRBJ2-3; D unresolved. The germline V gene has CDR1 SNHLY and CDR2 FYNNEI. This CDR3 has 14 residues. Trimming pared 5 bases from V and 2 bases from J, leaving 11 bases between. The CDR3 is CASSSRQATDTQYF. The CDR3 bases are TGTGCCAGCAGTAGTCGGCAGGCCACAGATACGCAGTATTTT.

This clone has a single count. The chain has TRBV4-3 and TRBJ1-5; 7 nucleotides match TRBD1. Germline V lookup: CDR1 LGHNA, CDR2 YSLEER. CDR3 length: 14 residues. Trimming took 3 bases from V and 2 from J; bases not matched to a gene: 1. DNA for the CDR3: TGCGCCAGCAGCCAGGGGACAGGCAATCAGCCCCAGCATTTT. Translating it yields CASSQGTGNQPQHF.